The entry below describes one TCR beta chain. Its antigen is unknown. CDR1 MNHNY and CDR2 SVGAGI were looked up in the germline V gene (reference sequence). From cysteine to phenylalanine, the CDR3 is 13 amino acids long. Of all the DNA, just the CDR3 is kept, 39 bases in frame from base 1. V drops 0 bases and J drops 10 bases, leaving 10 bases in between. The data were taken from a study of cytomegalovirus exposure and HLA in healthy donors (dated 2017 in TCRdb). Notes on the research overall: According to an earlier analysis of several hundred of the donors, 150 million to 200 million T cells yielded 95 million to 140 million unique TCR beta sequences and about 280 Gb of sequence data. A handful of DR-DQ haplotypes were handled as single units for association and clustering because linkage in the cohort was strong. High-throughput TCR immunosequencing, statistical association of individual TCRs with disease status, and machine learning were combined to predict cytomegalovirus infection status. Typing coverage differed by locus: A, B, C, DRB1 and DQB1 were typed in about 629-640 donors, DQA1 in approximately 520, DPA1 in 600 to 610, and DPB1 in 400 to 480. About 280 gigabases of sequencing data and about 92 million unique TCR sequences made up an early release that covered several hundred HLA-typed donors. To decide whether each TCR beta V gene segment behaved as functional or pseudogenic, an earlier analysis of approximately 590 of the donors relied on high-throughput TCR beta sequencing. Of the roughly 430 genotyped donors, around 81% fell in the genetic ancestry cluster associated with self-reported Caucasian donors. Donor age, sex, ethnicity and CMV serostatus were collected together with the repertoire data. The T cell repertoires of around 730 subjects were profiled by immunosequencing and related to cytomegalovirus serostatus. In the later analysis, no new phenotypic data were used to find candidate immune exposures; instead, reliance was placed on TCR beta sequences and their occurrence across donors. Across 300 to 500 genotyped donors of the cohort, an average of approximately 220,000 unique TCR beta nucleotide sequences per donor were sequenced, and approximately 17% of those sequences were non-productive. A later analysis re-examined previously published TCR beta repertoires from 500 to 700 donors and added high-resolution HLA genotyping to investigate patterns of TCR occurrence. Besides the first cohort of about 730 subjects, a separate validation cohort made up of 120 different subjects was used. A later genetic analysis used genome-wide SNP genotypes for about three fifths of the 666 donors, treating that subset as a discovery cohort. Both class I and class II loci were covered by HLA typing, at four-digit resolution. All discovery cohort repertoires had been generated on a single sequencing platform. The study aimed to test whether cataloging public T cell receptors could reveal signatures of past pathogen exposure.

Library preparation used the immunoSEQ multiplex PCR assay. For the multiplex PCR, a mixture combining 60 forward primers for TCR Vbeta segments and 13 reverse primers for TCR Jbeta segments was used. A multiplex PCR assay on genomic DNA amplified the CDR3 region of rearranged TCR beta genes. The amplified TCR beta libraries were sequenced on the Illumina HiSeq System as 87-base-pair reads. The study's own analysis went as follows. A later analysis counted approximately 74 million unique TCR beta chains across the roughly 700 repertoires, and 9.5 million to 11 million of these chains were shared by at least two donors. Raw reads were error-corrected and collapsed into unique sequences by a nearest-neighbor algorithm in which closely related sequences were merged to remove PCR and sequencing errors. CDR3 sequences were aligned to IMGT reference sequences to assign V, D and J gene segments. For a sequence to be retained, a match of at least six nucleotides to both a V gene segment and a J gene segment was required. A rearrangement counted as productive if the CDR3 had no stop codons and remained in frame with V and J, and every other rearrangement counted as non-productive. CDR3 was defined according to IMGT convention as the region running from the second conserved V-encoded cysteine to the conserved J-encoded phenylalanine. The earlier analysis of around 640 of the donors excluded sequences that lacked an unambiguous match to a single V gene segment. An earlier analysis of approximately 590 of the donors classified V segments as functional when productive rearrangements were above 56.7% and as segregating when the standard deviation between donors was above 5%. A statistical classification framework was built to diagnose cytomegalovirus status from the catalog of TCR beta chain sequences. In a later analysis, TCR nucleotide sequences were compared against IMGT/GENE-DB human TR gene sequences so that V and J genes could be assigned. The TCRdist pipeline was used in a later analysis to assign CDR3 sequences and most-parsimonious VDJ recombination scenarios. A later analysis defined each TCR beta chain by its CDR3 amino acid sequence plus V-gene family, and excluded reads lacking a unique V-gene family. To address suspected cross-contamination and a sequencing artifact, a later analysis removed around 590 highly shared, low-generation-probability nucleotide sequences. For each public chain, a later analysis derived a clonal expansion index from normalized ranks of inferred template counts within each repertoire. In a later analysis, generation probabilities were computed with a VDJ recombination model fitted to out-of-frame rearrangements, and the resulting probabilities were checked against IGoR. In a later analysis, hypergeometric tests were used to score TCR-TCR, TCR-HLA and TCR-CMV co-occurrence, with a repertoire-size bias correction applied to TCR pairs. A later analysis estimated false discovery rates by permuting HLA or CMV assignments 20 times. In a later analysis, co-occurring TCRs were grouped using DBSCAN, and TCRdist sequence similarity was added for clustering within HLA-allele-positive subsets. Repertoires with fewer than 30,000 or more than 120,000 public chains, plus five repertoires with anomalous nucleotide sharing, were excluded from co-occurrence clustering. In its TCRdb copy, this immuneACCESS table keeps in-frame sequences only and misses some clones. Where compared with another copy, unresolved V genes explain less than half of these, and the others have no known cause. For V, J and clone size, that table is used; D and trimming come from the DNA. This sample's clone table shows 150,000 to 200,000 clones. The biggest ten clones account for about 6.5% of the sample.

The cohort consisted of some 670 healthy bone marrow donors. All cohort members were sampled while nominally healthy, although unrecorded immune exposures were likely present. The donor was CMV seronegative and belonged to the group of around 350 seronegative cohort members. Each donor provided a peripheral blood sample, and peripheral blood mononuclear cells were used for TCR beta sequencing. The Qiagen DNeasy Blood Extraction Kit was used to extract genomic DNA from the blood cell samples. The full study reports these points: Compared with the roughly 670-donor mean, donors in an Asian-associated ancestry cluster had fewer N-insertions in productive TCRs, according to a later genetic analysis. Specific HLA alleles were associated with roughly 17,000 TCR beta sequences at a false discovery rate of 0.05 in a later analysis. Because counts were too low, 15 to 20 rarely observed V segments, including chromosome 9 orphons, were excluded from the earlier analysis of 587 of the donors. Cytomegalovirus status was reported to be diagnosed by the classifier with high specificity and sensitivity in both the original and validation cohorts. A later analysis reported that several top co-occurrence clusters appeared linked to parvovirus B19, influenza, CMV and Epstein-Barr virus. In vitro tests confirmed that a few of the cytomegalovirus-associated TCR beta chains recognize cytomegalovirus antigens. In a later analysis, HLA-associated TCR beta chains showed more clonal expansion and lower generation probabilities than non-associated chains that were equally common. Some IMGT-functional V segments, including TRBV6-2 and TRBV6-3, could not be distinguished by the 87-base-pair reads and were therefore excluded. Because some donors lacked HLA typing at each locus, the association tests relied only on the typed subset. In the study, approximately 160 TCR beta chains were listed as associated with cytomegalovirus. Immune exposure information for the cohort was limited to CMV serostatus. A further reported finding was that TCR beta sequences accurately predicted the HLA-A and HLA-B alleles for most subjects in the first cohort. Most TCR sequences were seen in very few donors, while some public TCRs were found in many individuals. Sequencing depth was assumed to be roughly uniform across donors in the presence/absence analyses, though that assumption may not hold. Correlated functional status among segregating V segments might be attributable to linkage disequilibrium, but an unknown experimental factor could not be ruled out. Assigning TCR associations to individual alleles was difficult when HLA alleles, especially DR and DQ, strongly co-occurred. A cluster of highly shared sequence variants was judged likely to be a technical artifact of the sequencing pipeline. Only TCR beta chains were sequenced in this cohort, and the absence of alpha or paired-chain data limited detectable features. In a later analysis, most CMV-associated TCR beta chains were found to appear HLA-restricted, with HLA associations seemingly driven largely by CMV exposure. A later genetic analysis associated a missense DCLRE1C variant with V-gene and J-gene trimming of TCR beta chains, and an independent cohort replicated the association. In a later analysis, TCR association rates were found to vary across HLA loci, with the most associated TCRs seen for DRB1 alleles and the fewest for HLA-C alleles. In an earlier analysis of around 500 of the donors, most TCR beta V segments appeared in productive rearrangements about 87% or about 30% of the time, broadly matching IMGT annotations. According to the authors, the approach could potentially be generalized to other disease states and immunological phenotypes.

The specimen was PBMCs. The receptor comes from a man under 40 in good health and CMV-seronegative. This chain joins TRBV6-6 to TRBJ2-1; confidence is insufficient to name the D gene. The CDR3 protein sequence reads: CASSYSIRVEQFF. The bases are TGTGCCAGCAGTTACTCGATCCGGGTCGAGCAGTTCTTC.